The text below deals with one TCR beta chain. Original processing methods: Nucleated cell number was recorded as an estimate derived from reference gene primer amplification. Clones were read by immunoSEQ multiplex PCR, and TCRdb kept only the in-frame ones, dropping some. Clonal size and the V and J genes are those of that table, whereas D and trimming came from the DNA. This sample yields about 400,000 clones, of which 89% are seen a single time; more than 0.95% belongs to the top ten. This sample was taken from a study of blood T cell repertoires in COVID-19. Whole-study context: Samples taken during acute and convalescent COVID-19 were collected in the United States, Italy and Spain. T cells, B-cell-depleted T cells, or PBMCs supplied cDNA or gDNA.

Germline values: CDR1 SGHDT, CDR2 YYEEEE. CDR3 length: 16 residues. With 0 bases removed from V and 3 bases from J, the gap between germline ends came to 12 bases. Sequencing input: peripheral blood. The V call is TRBV5-6, the J call TRBJ2-2; D gene unclear. This clonotype was obtained from a man between 40 and 49 years old with acute or convalescent COVID-19. The CDR3 coding sequence is TGTGCCAGCAGCTTGGTCGAGCACGTCGACACCGGGGAGCTGTTTTTT. Its translation is CASSLVEHVDTGELFF. Combining the CDR3 with reference TRBV5-6 and TRBJ2-2 gives the whole variable domain DAGVTQSPTHLIKTRGQQVTLRCSPKSGHDTVSWYQQALGQGPQFIFQYYEEEERQRGNFPDRFSGHQFPNYSSELNVNALLLGDSALYLCASSLVEHVDTGELFFGEGSRLTVL.